This T cell receptor (beta chain) was retrieved from a study of cytomegalovirus exposure and HLA in healthy donors. Points from the study as a whole: Later analysis demonstrated an association between a missense DCLRE1C variant and TCR beta V- and J-gene trimming.

This clone occurred a few times. What it binds is not known. PCR was performed using 60 Vbeta and 13 Jbeta primers. In the study's own analysis: Approximately 12 million of some 80 million unique TCR beta chains were shared, per a later count. The data were produced by immunoSEQ multiplex PCR, yet TCRdb's version contains in-frame clones alone and is incomplete. V and J calls plus clone size are reproduced from that table; the DNA served to infer D and trimming. Found here are some 190,000 clones, around 80% of them singletons; the top ten hold 1.1%. Losses at the gene ends were 5 bases for V and 4 bases for J; bases not matched to a gene: 7. CDR1 and CDR2 (germline): MNHNY, SVGAGI (reference sequence). The CDR3 length is 15 residues.

The sequencing sample was made of PBMCs. The clonotype originates from a woman between 40 and 55 years old in good health and CMV-seronegative. The chain links TRBV6-6 to TRBJ2-5, with TRBD2 matching 10 bases. The DNA for the CDR3 is TGTGCCAGCAGTCTCCGGACTAGCGGCGGAGAGACCCAGTACTTC. The encoded protein is CASSLRTSGGETQYF.